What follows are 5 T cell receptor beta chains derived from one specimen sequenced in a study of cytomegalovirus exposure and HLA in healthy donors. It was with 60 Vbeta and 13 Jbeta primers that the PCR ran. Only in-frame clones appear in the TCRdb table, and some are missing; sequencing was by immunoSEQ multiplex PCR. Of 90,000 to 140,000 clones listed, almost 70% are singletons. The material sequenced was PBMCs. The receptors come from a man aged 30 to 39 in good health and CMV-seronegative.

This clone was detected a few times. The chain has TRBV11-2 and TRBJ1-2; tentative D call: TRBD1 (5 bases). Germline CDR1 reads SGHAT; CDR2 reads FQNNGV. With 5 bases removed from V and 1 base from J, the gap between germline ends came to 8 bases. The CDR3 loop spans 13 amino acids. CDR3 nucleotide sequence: TGTGCCAGCAGCCCACAGGTTAACTATGGCTACACCTTC. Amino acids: CASSPQVNYGYTF.

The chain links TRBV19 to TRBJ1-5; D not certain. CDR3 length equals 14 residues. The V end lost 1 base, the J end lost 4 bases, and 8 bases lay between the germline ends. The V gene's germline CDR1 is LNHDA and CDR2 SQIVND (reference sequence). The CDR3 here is CASSIGRRNQPQHF. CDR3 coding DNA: TGTGCCAGTAGTATAGGGCGGAGAAATCAGCCCCAGCATTTT.

CDR3 nucleotides: TGTGCCAGCAGTTTATGGTCGGGACAGCCAAACAATCAGCCCCAGCATTTT. It is translated as CASSLWSGQPNNQPQHF. This chain uses TRBV28 with TRBJ1-5; TRBD1 matches 7 bases. J lost 3 bases, V lost 0 bases, and 8 bases had no gene match. Germline loops: CDR1 MDHEN, CDR2 SYDVKM. CDR3 length: 17 residues.

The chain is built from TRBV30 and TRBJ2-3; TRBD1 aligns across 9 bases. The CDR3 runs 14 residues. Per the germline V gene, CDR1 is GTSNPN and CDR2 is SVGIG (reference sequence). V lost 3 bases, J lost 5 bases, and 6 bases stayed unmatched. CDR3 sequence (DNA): TGTGCCTGGAGCCCCGGACAGGGGAAAGATACGCAGTATTTT. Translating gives CAWSPGQGKDTQYF.

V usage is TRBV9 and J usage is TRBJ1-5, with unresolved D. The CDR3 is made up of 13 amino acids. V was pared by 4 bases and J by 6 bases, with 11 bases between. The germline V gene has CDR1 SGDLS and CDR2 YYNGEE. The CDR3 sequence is CASSTQVGQPQHF. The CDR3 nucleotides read TGTGCCAGCAGCACCCAGGTCGGTCAGCCCCAGCATTTT.